This T cell receptor beta chain is drawn from a study of siplizumab effects on memory and regulatory T cells. The protocol was immunoSEQ multiplex PCR, while the TCRdb copy is restricted to in-frame clones and leaves out a portion. This sample has approximately 110,000 clones, with about 92% found just once. Points on this clone: Other DNA sequences in this sample translate to the same CDR3.

Per germline, CDR1 DFQATT and CDR2 SNEGSKA (reference sequence). Trimming pared 1 base from V and 5 bases from J, leaving 2 bases between. The CDR3 is 10 amino acids. The sequenced sample consisted of CD4+ T cells sorted from blood. The clonotype originates from a human donor in good health. The chain links TRBV20-1 to TRBJ1-2; no clear D gene. The CDR3 sequence: CSARAYGYTF. As DNA, the CDR3 is TGCAGTGCTAGAGCTTATGGCTACACCTTC.